The clone carrying this T cell receptor beta chain was recorded at least ten times. What it recognizes is unknown. The data derive from a study of early T cells in non-severe SARS-CoV-2 infection. On the study more broadly: The sequenced material was bulk RNA from unsorted whole blood, and its chains were unpaired. General study findings and limits: There was a bias toward anti-spike CD8 responses in VDJdb matching, which missed private and CD4 specificities.

As part of library construction, unique molecular identifiers were attached to individual cDNA molecules. TCRdb used MiXCR to reprocess the 5' RACE reads, holding one entry per CDR3 protein. Here the sample spans under 60,000 distinct CDR3 sequences, 13% being singletons. The V end lost 2 bases, the J end lost 1 base, and 12 bases lay between the germline ends. The germline V gene encodes CDR1 LNHNV and CDR2 YYDKDF (reference sequence). The CDR3 spans 17 residues. The clonotype was recovered from an adult who was a healthcare worker with PCR-confirmed SARS-CoV-2 infection or an uninfected control (not recorded which). The sequencing sample was made of whole blood. This rearrangement joins TRBV15 to TRBJ2-6; a weak D match, TRBD1 (6 bases). CDR3: CATSRQGIESGANVLTF. The CDR3 DNA is TGTGCCACCAGCAGACAGGGGATAGAGTCTGGGGCCAACGTCCTGACTTTC.